The text below deals with one T cell receptor beta chain. Its antigen has not been determined. No per-base quality is available; no much larger clone lies one base away. The time point label on this specimen signifies: baseline before first vaccination. Samples from vaccinated people were obtained from the UK trials COV001 and COV002, which included a single-blind randomized controlled phase 2/3 trial of AZD1222 (ChAdOx1 nCoV-19) in healthy adults. Trial participant PBMC samples were collected at day 0 and day 28 after the second dose for TCRbeta chain sequencing. The CDR3 contains 13 residues, cysteine and phenylalanine counted. The kept DNA is CDR3 alone, 39 bases in frame from the first base. The CDR1 and CDR2 encoded by the germline V gene are SGHDN and FVKESK. Between the V and J ends, shortened by 4 bases and 3 bases respectively, the junction contains 10 bases. The sample comes from a study of T cell responses to AZD1222 COVID-19 vaccine (dated by TCRdb to the early 2020s). About the full investigation: AZD1222 recipients given second doses at about 4 weeks or at about 12 weeks were pooled, since spike-specific TCR depth and breadth were not found to differ between the two schedules. TCR sequencing covered 230 or so trial participants: 207 given two doses of AZD1222 and 26 given two doses of MenACWY control vaccine. Trial participants were enrolled by age into 18-55, 56-69 and 70-plus year subgroups, with approximately 160, 26 and 62 TCR-sequenced participants respectively. Overall results and qualifications from the work: In the small 56-69-year group, the increase in depth fell short of significance, most likely because of low power. After two AZD1222 doses, both the breadth and the depth of spike-specific TCRs were significantly higher than at day 0 and than in MenACWY recipients. Because no day 14 peak-response samples were available, the repertoires could be characterized only after the peak T cell response. The whole spike protein was spanned by vaccine-associated CD4 TCRs, and dominant responses were seen in regions 160-218 and 743-854. Participants were mostly white British, with more females than males. The authors suggested clonal diversity may have been underestimated. Epitopes outside the regions mutated in the B.1.351 and B.1.1.7 variants were reportedly recognized by nearly half of the unique spike-specific TCRs. Conclusions about previously exposed vaccinees are limited because only five or six AZD1222 recipients were SARS-CoV-2 seropositive at baseline.

The CDR3 regions of human TCRbeta chains were analyzed by immunosequencing. As for the authors' bioinformatics: TCRs in the repertoires were compared against a reference library of SARS-CoV-2-specific TCRs that had been generated with the MIRA antigen-specificity platform. Breadth meant the fraction of unique TCRs that were SARS-CoV-2-associated, whereas depth meant the fraction of total T cells that were SARS-CoV-2-associated. Each spike-specific TCR was assigned to its reactive spike region and to a CD4 or CD8 class using the MIRA data. Log10-transformed breadth and depth values were compared by one-way ANOVA with Sidak's multiple comparisons tests. Here the immuneACCESS table is served through TCRdb, limited to in-frame sequences with V and J called. Missing clones are a known gap in these copies; in checked studies unresolved V genes cover under half, and the rest lacks a known reason. V, J and clone size derive from that table, while D and trimming were established from the DNA sequence. This sample lists fewer than 130,000 clones; about 85% were detected once. Jointly, the top ten make up around 3% of the sample.

The chain couples TRBV14 to TRBJ2-7, with the D gene not confidently named. The source was peripheral blood, collected on day 0 of AZD1222 vaccination. The TCR sequence derives from an adult in good health. The nucleotide sequence is TGTGCCAGCAGCCTAGATCGCCGCTACGAGCAGTACTTC. The translation is CASSLDRRYEQYF.